Shown below are 14 T cell receptor beta chains from a single sample sequenced in a study of spatial heterogeneity in lung cancer. TCRdb processed the 5' RACE reads anew with MiXCR; each CDR3 protein has one entry. The data show about 12,000 distinct CDR3 sequences, roughly an eighth seen once. Time point: sample taken at primary tumor resection. Whole RNA obtained from tumor, nontumor lung or frozen PBMC underwent sequencing without sorting. The source material was PBMCs, sampled at surgery. Every receptor here comes from a female donor with early-stage non-small cell lung cancer.

This clonotype was observed at least ten times. The junction shows a germline mismatch at one end, possibly a read error. The chain couples TRBV29-1 to TRBJ1-3, with 7 bases that match TRBD1. There are 15 residues in the CDR3. CDR1 and CDR2 (germline): SQVTM, ANQGSEA. The CDR3 loop is CSVETGRSSENTIYF. The CDR3 nucleotides are TGCAGCGTTGAGACAGGGCGTTCCTCTGAAAACACCATATATTTT.

By frequency in the sample, this clonotype is medium-sized. The V gene is TRBV6-2 or TRBV6-3, the J gene TRBJ2-7; 12 bases map to TRBD1. V was clipped by 6 bases and J by 4 bases; unmatched bases: 4. Germline values: CDR1 MNHEY, CDR2 SVGEGT. The length of the CDR3 is 14 residues. CDR3 loop: CASRRDRGPYEQYF. The CDR3 DNA is TGTGCCAGCAGACGGGACAGGGGGCCTTACGAGCAGTACTTC.

This clonotype was counted a single time. This chain uses TRBV10-3 with TRBJ1-3, with D possibly being TRBD1 (6 bases). Trimming cost V 10 bases and J 0 bases, with 13 bases left between them. The CDR3 spans 14 residues. Germline values: CDR1 ENHRY, CDR2 SYGVKD. The CDR3 is CATGQPRSGNTIYF. CDR3 DNA sequence: TGTGCCACCGGACAGCCCCGCTCTGGAAACACCATATATTTT.

This clonotype came up many times. This chain uses TRBV6-2 or TRBV6-3 with TRBJ2-1; no definite D call. CDR1 is MNHEY, CDR2 SVGEGT, per germline. V dropped 6 bases and J dropped 4 bases, with 10 bases sitting between them. The CDR3 loop spans 13 amino acids. CDR3 sequence reads: CASRPLGYNEQFF. The CDR3 nucleotides read TGTGCCAGCAGACCCCTAGGGTACAATGAGCAGTTCTTC.

This clonotype is deemed medium-sized. The V call is TRBV10-3, the J call TRBJ1-6; D is unresolved. Germline CDR1 reads ENHRY; CDR2 reads SYGVKD. The CDR3 covers 15 residues. The V end lost 3 bases, the J end lost 0 bases, and 6 bases lay between the germline ends. The CDR3 nucleotides are TGTGCCATCAGTGACACGGGCTCCTATAATTCACCCCTCCACTTT. Protein product: CAISDTGSYNSPLHF.

This clonotype was recorded many times. The chain combines TRBV6-2 or TRBV6-3 with TRBJ2-7; D gene unclear. The germline gives CDR1 MNHEY, CDR2 SVGEGT. Deletions cut 2 bases from V and 3 bases from J, with 8 bases between. The CDR3 consists of 13 residues. The CDR3 coding sequence is TGTGCCAGCAGTTACGAATCCTACTACGAGCAGTACTTC. This translates into CASSYESYYEQYF.

This clonotype was counted at least ten times. The chain links TRBV4-1 to TRBJ2-3, with a possible D match to TRBD2 (6 bases). The germline gives CDR1 MGHRA, CDR2 YSYEKL. The CDR3 contains 16 residues. V shed 1 base and J shed 1 base, with 12 bases lying between them. For the CDR3, the DNA is TGCGCCAGCAGCCAAGCCCAGGGACTTCGCACAGATACGCAGTATTTT. Translation gives CASSQAQGLRTDTQYF.

Turning to this clonotype: A much more abundant neighbour one base away suggests this may be a read error. The chain has TRBV11-2 and TRBJ2-5; 8 bases match TRBD2. The CDR3 covers 15 residues. Germline CDR1 and CDR2: SGHAT and FQNNGV. In DNA, the CDR3 is TGTGCCAACAGCTCCGCCCGGGGGGGCGCGAAGACCCAGTACTTC. Amino acid sequence: CANSSARGGAKTQYF.

This clonotype occurred many times. The rearrangement links TRBV5-1 to TRBJ2-7; D may be TRBD1 (5 bases). Trimming shortened V by 4 bases and J by 2 bases, and 13 bases separated the two germline ends. The CDR3 runs to 14 residues. The germline V gene has CDR1 SGHRS and CDR2 YFSETQ. This chain's CDR3 is CASSHTGAPYEQYF. CDR3 DNA: TGCGCCAGCAGCCATACAGGAGCCCCCTACGAGCAGTACTTC.

In this sample, this clonotype is medium-sized (0.01 to 0.1%). J is TRBJ2-7 and V is TRBV14; 7 bases fit TRBD2. V was clipped by 11 bases and J by 3 bases; unmatched bases: 4. The germline V gene encodes CDR1 SGHDN and CDR2 FVKESK. The CDR3 contains 11 residues. CDR3 residues: CACSSGYEQYF. As DNA, the CDR3 is TGTGCCTGCTCTAGCGGCTACGAGCAGTACTTC.

This clonotype was seen ten or more times. The rearrangement uses TRBV29-1 and TRBJ1-1; 7 nucleotides match TRBD1. Germline V gives CDR1 SQVTM, CDR2 ANQGSEA. This CDR3 is 14 amino acids long. Trimming cost V 7 bases and J 11 bases; bases outside gene matches: 19. CDR3 bases: TGCAGCGACCTAGGGGCCAGGGGGTCCCGCGGGGCTTTCTTT. It yields the protein CSDLGARGSRGAFF.

The chain links TRBV7-2 to TRBJ1-1, with D maybe TRBD1 (6 bases). This CDR3 spans 14 amino acids. The germline gives CDR1 SGHTA, CDR2 FQGNSA. Trimming shortened V by 5 bases and J by 4 bases, and 14 bases separated the two germline ends. The CDR3 nucleotides are TGTGCCAGCAGCCGCGGTGTAGGGGGCACTGAAGCTTTCTTT. This translates into CASSRGVGGTEAFF.

At least ten counts were recorded for this clonotype. This chain uses TRBV7-3 with TRBJ2-1; no clear D. The CDR3 contains 13 residues. CDR1 is SGHTA and CDR2 is FQGTGA in the germline V gene. V shed 1 base and J shed 8 bases, with 9 bases lying between them. CDR3 DNA sequence: TGTGCCAGCAGCTTAAGGAGAGCCGATGAGCAGTTCTTC. This encodes CASSLRRADEQFF.

In this sample, this clonotype is medium-sized. This sequence joins TRBV6-5 and TRBJ2-1; TRBD2 aligns across 10 bases. V shed 5 bases and J 6 bases; nucleotides not matched to a gene: 13. This CDR3 contains 17 residues. In germline, CDR1 is MNHEY, CDR2 SVGAGI. CDR3 DNA sequence: TGTGCCAGCAGTCCTCGGGGGCTAGCGGGAGTTGGCAATGAGCAGTTCTTC. Translating it yields CASSPRGLAGVGNEQFF.